This TCR beta chain was found in a study of CD8+ T cells in alopecia areata. Extraction of RNA preceded its reverse transcription into cDNA, which served as the sequencing template. Libraries were prepared by immunoSEQ multiplex PCR; TCRdb keeps only in-frame clonotypes and omits some of them. The sample yields around 36,000 clones, under 65% seen once. This CDR3 region has 14 residues. Trimming shortened V by 0 bases and J by 7 bases, and 12 bases separated the two germline ends. CDR1 and CDR2 from the germline V gene are SGHRS and YFSETQ. Sorting separated CD25+CD127- cells from the CD4+ cells of about 5 patients.

Sequenced material: CD4+ Tregs sorted from blood. The chain combines TRBV5-1 with TRBJ2-3; D possibly corresponds to TRBD1 (5 bases). This sequence was found in a human donor with alopecia areata. Here the CDR3 DNA reads TGCGCCAGCAGCTTGGGGTCAGGGTTCTATACGCAGTATTTT. As protein: CASSLGSGFYTQYF.